The present T cell receptor (beta chain) was sequenced within a study of CD8+ T cells in alopecia areata (dated by TCRdb to 2017 to 2018). Study-wide context: The treated patients took part in an open-label pilot trial in which moderate-to-severe alopecia areata was treated with oral tofacitinib at 5 to 10 mg twice daily. Tofacitinib was given for 6 to 18 months, followed by 6 months of follow-up off drug to assess delayed response and recurrence. For the treated patients, the SALT score, which quantifies what percentage of scalp surface area is affected, served as the measure of disease severity. To study T cell clonal expansion in alopecia areata, the researchers applied high-throughput TCRbeta sequencing to both the C3H/HeJ mouse model and human patients. On the human side, TCRbeta sequencing was run on scalp tissue and on sorted CD4+ and CD8+ peripheral blood T cells from healthy controls and from alopecia areata patients with either patchy or totalis/universalis disease. Tofacitinib-treated patients had biopsies at baseline and at 4 and 24 weeks of treatment, with a later scalp biopsy in several patients. Scalp clonality was compared across normal scalp (n=4), patchy alopecia areata scalp (n=8), and alopecia totalis/universalis scalp (n=8). The RNA source kit depended on sample type: the PAXgene miRNA kit for fixed scalp, the miRNeasy kit for PBMCs, and the RNeasy kit for mouse skin. TCRbeta CDR3 regions were amplified by immunoSEQ multiplex PCR using 35 Vbeta forward and 13 Jbeta reverse primers. General study outcomes and caveats: Higher clonality and more expanded CD8+ clones were observed in lesional scalp than in normal scalp, particularly in alopecia totalis/universalis, a finding suggestive of antigenic drive. Unlike mouse skin, where gammadelta T cells dominate, normal human skin contains resident alphabeta T cells that get sequenced too, which complicates analysis of the scalp TCR repertoire. Compared with mice, TCR sequences shared between patients were less clear, possibly partly because of HLA diversity across the patient population. Because the treated cohort was small and included a single nonresponder, larger studies are needed to assess links between baseline CD8+ expansion and response. Scalp clonality and the number of expanded CD8+ clones among the top 100 scalp clones were significantly decreased by tofacitinib. Many expanded lesional clones were found to persist in scalp and blood during tofacitinib treatment, and relapse after treatment cessation may be partly explained by this persistence.

Sample time point, as interpreted from the label and publication: roughly 24 weeks on oral tofacitinib. The treatment or condition label on this specimen signifies: oral pan-JAK inhibitor, 5-10 mg twice daily. Lesional scalp punch biopsies and peripheral blood were collected from alopecia areata patients. After PBMCs were isolated by density centrifugation and stained for CD3, CD4 and CD8, a FACSAria was used to sort CD4+ and CD8+ T cells. Points on this clone: Its antigen remains undetermined. It has no much larger one-base neighbor in the sample; base qualities were not kept.

V is reduced by 4 bases and J by 3 bases, leaving a spacing of 23 bases between them. The CDR3 starts with the cysteine, ends with the phenylalanine, and has 19 residues. Only the CDR3 region is kept as DNA, spanning 57 bases read in frame from base 1. In the germline V gene, CDR1 corresponds to SGHRS and CDR2 to YFSETQ. Preparation of the library involved the immunoSEQ multiplex PCR assay. RNA was extracted from all samples and reverse transcribed into cDNA as template for TCR sequencing. First-strand cDNA was synthesized with SuperScript III using a 2:1 mix of oligo-dT and random hexamers. A synthetic immune receptor repertoire was used to measure amplification bias, and any remaining bias was corrected computationally. In the paper's pipeline: Raw reads were preprocessed for error removal, and CDR3 was defined according to IMGT conventions as running from the conserved cysteine to phenylalanine. To get clonality, Shannon entropy was normalized by log2 of the number of productive unique TCRs and the result was subtracted from 1. Scalp TCRbeta sequences were cross-referenced with sorted blood CD4 and CD8 repertoires so that the CD4 or CD8 identity of scalp clones could be inferred. As stored in TCRdb, this immuneACCESS dataset retains in-frame rearrangements with V and J assigned. A fraction of the clones does not appear; measured against another copy, unresolved V genes explain less than half of the discrepancy, and the remainder lacks a known reason. The V and J calls and clone size are taken from that table; D and trimming were inferred from the DNA. The sample contains about 290,000 clones, 58% of them found a single time. The ten largest clonotypes hold approximately 1.8% of the sample.

The sample in question was CD4+ T cells sorted from blood, obtained at week 24, from a patient treated with tofacitinib. This sequence originates from a human donor with alopecia areata. Here the chain combines TRBV5-1 and TRBJ2-6; TRBD2 might be the D gene, on 6 matching bases. The bases are TGCGCCAGCAGCCTAGGGACTCTCCCTTTATCAGGTGGGGCCAACGTCCTGACTTTC. This codes for CASSLGTLPLSGGANVLTF.